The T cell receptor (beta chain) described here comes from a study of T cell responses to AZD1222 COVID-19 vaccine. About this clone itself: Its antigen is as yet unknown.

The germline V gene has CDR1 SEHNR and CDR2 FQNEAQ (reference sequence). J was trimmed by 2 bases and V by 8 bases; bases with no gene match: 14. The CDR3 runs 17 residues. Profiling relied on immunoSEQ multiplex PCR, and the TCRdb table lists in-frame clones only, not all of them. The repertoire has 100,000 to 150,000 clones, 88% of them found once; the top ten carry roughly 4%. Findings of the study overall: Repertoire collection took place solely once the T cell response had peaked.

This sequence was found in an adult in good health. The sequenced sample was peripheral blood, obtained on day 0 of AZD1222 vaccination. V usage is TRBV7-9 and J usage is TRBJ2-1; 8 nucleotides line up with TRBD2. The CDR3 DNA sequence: TGTGCCAGCCGACCCGTGGTAGCGGGAATTACCTACAATGAGCAGTTCTTC. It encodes CASRPVVAGITYNEQFF.